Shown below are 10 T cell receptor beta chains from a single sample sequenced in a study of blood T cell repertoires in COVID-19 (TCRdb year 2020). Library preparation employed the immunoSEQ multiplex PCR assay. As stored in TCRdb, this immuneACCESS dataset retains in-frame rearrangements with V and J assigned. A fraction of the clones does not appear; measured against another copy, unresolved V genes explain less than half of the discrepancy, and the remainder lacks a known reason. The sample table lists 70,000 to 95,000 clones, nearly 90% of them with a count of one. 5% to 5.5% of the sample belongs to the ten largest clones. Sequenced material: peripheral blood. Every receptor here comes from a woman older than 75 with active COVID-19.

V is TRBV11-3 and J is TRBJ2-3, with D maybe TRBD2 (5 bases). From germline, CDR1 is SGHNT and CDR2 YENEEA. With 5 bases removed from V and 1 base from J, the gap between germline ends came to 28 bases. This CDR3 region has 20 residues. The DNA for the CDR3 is TGTGCCAGCAGCCCGGGAACTGGAGATCTCCGGTGGTTAGGCACAGATACGCAGTATTTT. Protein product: CASSPGTGDLRWLGTDTQYF.

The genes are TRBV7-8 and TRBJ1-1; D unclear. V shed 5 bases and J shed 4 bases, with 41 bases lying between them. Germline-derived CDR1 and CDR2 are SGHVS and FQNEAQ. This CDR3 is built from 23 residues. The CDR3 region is CASSPQPGALPGPEREVGTEAFF. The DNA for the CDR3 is TGTGCCAGCAGCCCGCAACCGGGTGCCCTGCCGGGCCCGGAGCGGGAGGTGGGCACTGAAGCTTTCTTT.

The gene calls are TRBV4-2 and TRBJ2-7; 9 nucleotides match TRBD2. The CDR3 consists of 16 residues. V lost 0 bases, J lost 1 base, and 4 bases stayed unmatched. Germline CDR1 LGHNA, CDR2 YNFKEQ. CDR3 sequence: CASSQDRAGGSYEQYF. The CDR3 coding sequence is TGTGCCAGCAGCCAAGACCGAGCGGGAGGTTCCTACGAGCAGTACTTC.

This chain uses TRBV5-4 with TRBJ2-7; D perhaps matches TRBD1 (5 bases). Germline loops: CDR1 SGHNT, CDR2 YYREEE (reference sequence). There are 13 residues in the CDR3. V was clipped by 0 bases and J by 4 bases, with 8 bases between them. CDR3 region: CASSLGGVYEQYF. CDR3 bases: TGTGCCAGCAGCTTGGGGGGCGTTTACGAGCAGTACTTC.

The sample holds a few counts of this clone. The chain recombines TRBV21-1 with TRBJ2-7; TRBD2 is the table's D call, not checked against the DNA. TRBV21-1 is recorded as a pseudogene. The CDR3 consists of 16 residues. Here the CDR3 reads CALGGFRTSGSYEQYF. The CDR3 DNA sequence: TGTGCCTTGGGGGGTTTCCGGACTAGCGGGAGTTACGAGCAGTACTTC.

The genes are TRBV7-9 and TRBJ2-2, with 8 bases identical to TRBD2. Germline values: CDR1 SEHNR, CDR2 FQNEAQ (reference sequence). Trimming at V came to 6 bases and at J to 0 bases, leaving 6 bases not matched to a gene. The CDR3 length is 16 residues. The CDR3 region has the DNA TGTGCCAGCAGTCGAGGACTAGCTGCGAACACCGGGGAGCTGTTTTTT. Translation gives CASSRGLAANTGELFF.

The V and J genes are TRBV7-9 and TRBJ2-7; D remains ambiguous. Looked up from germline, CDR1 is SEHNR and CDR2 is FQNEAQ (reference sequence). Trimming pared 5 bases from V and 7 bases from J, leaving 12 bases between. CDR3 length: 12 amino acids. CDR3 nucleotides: TGTGCCAGCAGCCTCCCCCTAGGAGAGCAGTACTTC. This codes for CASSLPLGEQYF.

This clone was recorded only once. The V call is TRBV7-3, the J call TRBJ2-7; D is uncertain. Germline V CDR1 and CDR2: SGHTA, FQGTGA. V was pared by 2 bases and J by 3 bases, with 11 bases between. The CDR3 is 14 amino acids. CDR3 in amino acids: CASSLQNRIYEQYF. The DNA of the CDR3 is TGTGCCAGCAGCTTACAAAACAGAATCTACGAGCAGTACTTC.

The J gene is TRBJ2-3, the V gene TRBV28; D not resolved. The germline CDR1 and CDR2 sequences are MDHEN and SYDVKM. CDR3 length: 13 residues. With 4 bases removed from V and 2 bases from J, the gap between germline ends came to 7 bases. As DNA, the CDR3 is TGTGCCAGCAGTTCCGGTTACACAGATACGCAGTATTTT. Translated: CASSSGYTDTQYF. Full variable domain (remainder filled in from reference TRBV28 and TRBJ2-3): DVKVTQSSRYLVKRTGEKVFLECVQDMDHENMFWYRQDPGLGLRLIYFSYDVKMKEKGDIPEGYSVSREKKERFSLILESASTNQTSMYLCASSSGYTDTQYFGPGTRLTVL.

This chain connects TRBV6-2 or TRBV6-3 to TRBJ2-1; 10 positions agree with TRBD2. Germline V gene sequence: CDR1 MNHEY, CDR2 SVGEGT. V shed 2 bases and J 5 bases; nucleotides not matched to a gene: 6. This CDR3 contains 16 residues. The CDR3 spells CASSYPGLAQNNEQFF. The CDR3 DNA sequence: TGTGCCAGCAGTTACCCGGGACTAGCGCAAAACAATGAGCAGTTCTTC.